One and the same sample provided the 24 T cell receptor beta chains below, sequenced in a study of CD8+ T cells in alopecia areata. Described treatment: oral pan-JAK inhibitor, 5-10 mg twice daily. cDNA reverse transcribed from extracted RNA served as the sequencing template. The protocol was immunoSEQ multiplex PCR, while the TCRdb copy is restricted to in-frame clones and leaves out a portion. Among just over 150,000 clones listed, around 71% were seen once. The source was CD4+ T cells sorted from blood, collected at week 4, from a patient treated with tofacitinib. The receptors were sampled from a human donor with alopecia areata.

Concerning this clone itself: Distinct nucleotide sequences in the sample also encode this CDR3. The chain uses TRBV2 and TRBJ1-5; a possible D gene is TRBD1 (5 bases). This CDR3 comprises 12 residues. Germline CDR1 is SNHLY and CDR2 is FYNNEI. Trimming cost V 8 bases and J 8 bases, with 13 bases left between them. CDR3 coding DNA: TGTGCCAGCTCCAGGGTTCCGGAGCCCCAGCATTTT. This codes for CASSRVPEPQHF.

CDR3 sequence (DNA): TGCGCCAGCAGCTTGGACTCCGGGACAGGGGGCGAGCAGTACTTC. Its translation: CASSLDSGTGGEQYF. The chain joins TRBV5-1 to TRBJ2-7; 11 bases match TRBD1. CDR3 length equals 15 residues. Losses at the gene ends were 0 bases for V and 6 bases for J; bases not matched to a gene: 5. Per germline, CDR1 SGHRS and CDR2 YFSETQ.

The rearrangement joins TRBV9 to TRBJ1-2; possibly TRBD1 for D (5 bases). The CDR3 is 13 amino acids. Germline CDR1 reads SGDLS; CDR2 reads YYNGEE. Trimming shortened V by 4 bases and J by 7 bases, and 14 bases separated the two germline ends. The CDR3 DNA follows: TGTGCCAGCAGCCCCCGGGACTCCGGTGGCTACACCTTC. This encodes CASSPRDSGGYTF.

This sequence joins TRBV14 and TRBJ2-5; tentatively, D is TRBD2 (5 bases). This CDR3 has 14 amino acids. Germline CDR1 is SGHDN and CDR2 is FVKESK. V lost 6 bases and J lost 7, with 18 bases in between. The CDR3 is CASSPGRPAGTQYF. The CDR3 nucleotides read TGTGCCAGCAGTCCTGGACGGCCCGCGGGGACCCAGTACTTC.

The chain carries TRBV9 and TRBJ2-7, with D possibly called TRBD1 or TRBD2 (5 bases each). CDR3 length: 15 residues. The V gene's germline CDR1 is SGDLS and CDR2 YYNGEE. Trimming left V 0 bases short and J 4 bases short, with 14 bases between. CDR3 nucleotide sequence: TGTGCCAGCAGCGTAGGAGGGGCGGCGCGATACGAGCAGTACTTC. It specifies CASSVGGAARYEQYF.

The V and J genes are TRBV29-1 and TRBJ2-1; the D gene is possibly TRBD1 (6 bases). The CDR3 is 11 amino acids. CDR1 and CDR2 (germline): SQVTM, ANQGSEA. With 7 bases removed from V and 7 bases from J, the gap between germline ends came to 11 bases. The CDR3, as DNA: TGCAGCGGTATAACAGGGAATGAGCAGTTCTTC. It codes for CSGITGNEQFF.

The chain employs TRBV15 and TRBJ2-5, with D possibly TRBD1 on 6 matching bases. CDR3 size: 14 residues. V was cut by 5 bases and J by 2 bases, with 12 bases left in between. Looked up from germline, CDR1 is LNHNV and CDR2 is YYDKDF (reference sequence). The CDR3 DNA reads TGTGCCACCAGCCTAGGTGGACAGCAAGAGACCCAGTACTTC. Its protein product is CATSLGGQQETQYF. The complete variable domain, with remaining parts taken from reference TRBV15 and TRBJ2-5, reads DAMVIQNPRYQVTQFGKPVTLSCSQTLNHNVMYWYQQKSSQAPKLLFHYYDKDFNNEADTPDNFQSRRPNTSFCFLDIRSPGLGDTAMYLCATSLGGQQETQYFGPGTRLLVL.

The CDR3 region has the DNA TGCAGCGTTGAGTTGGGAAGTGGCTACACCTTC. It is translated as CSVELGSGYTF. The chain has TRBV29-1 and TRBJ1-2; no firm D call. Trimming left V 3 bases short and J 7 bases short, with 9 bases between. This CDR3 comprises 11 residues. Germline-derived CDR1 and CDR2 are SQVTM and ANQGSEA.

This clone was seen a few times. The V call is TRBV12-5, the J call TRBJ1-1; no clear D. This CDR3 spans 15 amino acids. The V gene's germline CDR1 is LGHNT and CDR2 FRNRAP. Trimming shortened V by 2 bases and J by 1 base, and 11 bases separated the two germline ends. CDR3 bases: TGTGCTAGTGGTTTGAATGAAGGCAGGAACACTGAAGCTTTCTTT. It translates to CASGLNEGRNTEAFF.

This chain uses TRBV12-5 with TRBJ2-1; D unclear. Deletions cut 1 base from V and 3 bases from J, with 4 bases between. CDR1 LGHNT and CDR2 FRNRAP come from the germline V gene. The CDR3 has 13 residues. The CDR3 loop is CASGLARYNEQFF. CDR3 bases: TGTGCTAGTGGTTTGGCCCGCTACAATGAGCAGTTCTTC. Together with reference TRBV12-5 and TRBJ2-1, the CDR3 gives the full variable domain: DARVTQTPRHKVTEMGQEVTMRCQPILGHNTVFWYRQTMMQGLELLAYFRNRAPLDDSGMPKDRFSAEMPDATLATLKIQPSEPRDSAVYFCASGLARYNEQFFGPGTRLTVL.

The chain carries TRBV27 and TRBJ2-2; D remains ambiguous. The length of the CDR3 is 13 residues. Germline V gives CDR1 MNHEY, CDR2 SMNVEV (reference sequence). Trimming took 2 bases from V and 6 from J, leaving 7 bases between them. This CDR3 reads CASSLRPAGELFF. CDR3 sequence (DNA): TGTGCCAGCAGTTTAAGGCCCGCCGGGGAGCTGTTTTTT.

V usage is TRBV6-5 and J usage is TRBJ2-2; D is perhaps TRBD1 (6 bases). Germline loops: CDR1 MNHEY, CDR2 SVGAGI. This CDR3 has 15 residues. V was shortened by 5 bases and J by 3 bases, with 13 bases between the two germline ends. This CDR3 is CASSGGQSYTGELFF. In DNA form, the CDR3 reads TGTGCCAGCAGTGGAGGACAGAGCTACACCGGGGAGCTGTTTTTT.

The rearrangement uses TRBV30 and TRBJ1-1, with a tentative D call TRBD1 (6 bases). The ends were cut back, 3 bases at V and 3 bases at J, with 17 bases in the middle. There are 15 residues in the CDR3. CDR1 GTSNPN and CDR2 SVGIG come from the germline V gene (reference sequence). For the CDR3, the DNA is TGTGCCTGGAGCCGGTGGGGGGCTGGGGACACTGAAGCTTTCTTT. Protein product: CAWSRWGAGDTEAFF.

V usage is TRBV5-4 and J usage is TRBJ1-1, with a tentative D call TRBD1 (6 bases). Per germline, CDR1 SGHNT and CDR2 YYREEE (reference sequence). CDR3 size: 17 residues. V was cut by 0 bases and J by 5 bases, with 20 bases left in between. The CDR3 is CASSLVVTGKLETEAFF. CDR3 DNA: TGTGCCAGCAGCTTGGTAGTTACAGGGAAATTGGAGACTGAAGCTTTCTTT.

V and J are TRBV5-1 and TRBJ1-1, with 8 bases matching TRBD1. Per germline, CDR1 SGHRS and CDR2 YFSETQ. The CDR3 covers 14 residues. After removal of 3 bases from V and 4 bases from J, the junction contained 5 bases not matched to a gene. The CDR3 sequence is CASSSQGVGTEAFF. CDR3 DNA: TGCGCCAGCAGCTCACAGGGGGTGGGCACTGAAGCTTTCTTT.

CDR3 sequence reads: CASSSWDEQFF. The CDR3 DNA reads TGCGCCAGCAGCTCCTGGGATGAGCAGTTCTTC. The rearrangement links TRBV5-1 to TRBJ2-1, with D uncertain. The germline CDR1 and CDR2 sequences are SGHRS and YFSETQ. V dropped 3 bases and J dropped 8 bases, with 6 bases sitting between them. The CDR3 is 11 amino acids.

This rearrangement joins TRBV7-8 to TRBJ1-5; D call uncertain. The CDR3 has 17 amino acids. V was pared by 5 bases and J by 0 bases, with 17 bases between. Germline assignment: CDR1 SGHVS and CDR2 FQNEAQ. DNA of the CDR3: TGTGCCAGCAGCCAATTGGCGGGGTTTAATAGCAATCAGCCCCAGCATTTT. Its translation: CASSQLAGFNSNQPQHF. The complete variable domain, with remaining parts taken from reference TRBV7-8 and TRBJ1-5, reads GAGVSQSPRYKVAKRGQDVALRCDPISGHVSLFWYQQALGQGPEFLTYFQNEAQLDKSGLPSDRFFAERPEGSVSTLKIQRTQQEDSAVYLCASSQLAGFNSNQPQHFGDGTRLSIL.

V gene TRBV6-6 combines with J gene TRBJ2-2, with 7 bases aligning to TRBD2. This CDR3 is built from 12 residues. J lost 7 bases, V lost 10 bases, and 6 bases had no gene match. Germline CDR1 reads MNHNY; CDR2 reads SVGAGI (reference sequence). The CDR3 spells CANRGVSGELFF. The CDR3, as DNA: TGTGCCAACCGGGGGGTGAGCGGGGAGCTGTTTTTT.

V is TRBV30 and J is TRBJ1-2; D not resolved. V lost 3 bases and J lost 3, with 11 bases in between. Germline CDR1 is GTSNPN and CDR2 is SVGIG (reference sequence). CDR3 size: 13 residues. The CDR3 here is CAWRPPLYYGYTF. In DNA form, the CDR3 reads TGTGCCTGGAGGCCCCCGCTTTACTATGGCTACACCTTC.

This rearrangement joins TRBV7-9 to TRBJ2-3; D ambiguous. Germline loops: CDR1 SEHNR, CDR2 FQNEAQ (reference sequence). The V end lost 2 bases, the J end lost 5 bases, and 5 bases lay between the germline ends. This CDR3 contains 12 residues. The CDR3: CASSLSGDTQYF. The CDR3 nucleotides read TGTGCCAGCAGCTTATCCGGAGATACGCAGTATTTT.

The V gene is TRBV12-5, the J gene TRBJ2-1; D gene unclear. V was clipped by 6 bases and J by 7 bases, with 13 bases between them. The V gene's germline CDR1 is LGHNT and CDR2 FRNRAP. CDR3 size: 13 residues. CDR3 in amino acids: CASGGDLGNEQFF. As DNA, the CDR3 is TGTGCTAGTGGGGGCGATTTGGGTAATGAGCAGTTCTTC.

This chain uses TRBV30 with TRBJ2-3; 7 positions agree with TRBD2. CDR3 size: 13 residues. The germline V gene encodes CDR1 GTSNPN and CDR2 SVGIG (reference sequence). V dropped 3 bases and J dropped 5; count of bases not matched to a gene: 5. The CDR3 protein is CAWRGGLRDTQYF. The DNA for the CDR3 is TGTGCCTGGAGGGGGGGGTTACGAGATACGCAGTATTTT.

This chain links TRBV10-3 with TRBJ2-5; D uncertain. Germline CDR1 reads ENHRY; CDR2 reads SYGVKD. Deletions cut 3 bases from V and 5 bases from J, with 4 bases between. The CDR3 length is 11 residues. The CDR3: CAISDKETQYF. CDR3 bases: TGTGCCATCAGTGATAAGGAGACCCAGTACTTC.

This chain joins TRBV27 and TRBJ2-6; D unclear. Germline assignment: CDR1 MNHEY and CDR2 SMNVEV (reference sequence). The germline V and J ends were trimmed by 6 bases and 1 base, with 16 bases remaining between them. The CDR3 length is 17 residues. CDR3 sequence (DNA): TGTGCCAGCAGCCAAATCATATTAGGATCTGGGGCCAACGTCCTGACTTTC. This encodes CASSQIILGSGANVLTF.